One TCR beta chain is described in this entry. Within its sample, this clonotype is medium-sized (0.01 to 0.1%). The antigen this receptor binds is unknown. No base-level quality is on record; no much larger clone is a single base apart. CDR1 and CDR2 are drawn from the germline V gene: SGHAT, FQNNGV. The germline V and J ends show losses of 2 bases and 4 bases respectively, and no gene match explains 13 bases of the junction. Including the terminal cysteine and phenylalanine, the CDR3 comprises 18 residues. Only the CDR3 region is kept as DNA, spanning 54 bases read in frame from base 1. Library preparation was by multiplex PCR. The instrument given in TCRdb is Illumina HiSeq 2500. TCRbeta libraries were built by three rounds of nested PCR using primers (Table S4), following protocols modified from ARM-PCR. Before sequencing, PCR products of 200-500 bp were excised from the gel and purified with the QIAquick gel extraction kit. From the authors' description of their analysis: Reads were cleaned using Trimmomatic, were merged into complete CDR3 sequences using FLASH, and were assigned to V(D)J germline segments using MiTCR. VDJtools was used to compute clonal diversity as the inverse Simpson's index. In-frame sequences without a premature stop codon were defined as productive reads. The raw public reads went through TCRdb reprocessing: fastp at Q25, MiXCR clone calling, in-frame beta chains kept. Every CDR3 protein is listed once, alongside the most common genes and DNA of its rows. These V and J calls derive from TCRdb rather than the authors' analysis. This sample gives fewer than 100,000 distinct CDR3 sequences in total; over 55% of them show up just once. The ten largest clonotypes hold approximately 9.5% of the sample.

The sample belongs to a study of tumor and adjacent non-tumor tissue in lung cancer (dated by TCRdb to the late 2010s). Notes on the research overall: The cohort included approximately 13 adenocarcinoma, 2 squamous cell carcinoma and 1 small cell lung cancer patients. The 15 enrolled patients, of whom 10 were men and 5 were women, were aged about 30 to 85 years and were diagnosed with TNM stage I to III disease. Sequencing produced 130,000,000 or so productive TCRbeta reads in total, an average of approximately 4 million reads per sample. Some 30 paired specimens, one tumor and one normal lung sample per patient, were profiled by TCRbeta CDR3 sequencing. The study compared bulk TCRbeta repertoires from lung tumor tissue and matched distant non-tumor lung tissue of roughly 14 lung cancer patients. Study-wide conclusions, independent of this receptor: Only around 16 patients were in the cohort, and the authors stated that larger samples and more detailed clinical data are needed. The methods do not name the sequencing platform or mention unique molecular identifiers. Because peripheral blood was not sequenced, blood TCRbeta repertoires in the lung cancer patients of the study were not examined. Tumor tissue showed significantly higher TCR diversity (inverse Simpson) than normal lung tissue, at about 400 vs 150 (P = 0.0075, Mann-Whitney U test). Significantly higher TCR diversity was found in younger patients, and higher tumor TCR diversity was associated with shorter overall and disease-free survival. A significantly larger cumulative share of the repertoire was made up by the top 100 clones in normal lung than in tumor tissue.

RNA was isolated from bulk unsorted tissue, and RNA quality was assessed with a NanoDrop ND-1000 and an Agilent 2100. The donors were newly diagnosed lung cancer patients admitted for thoracic surgery in China from August to November 2014 who had not received prior chemotherapy. Anyone who had undergone radiotherapy or chemotherapy before, or who had another cancer at the same time, was left out of the study. Pieces of surgical tissue measuring about 1-2.1 cm3 were kept in RNAlater solution and stored at -80 degrees C until use. The sequencing sample was made of lung tumor tissue. The rearranged segments are TRBV11-2 and TRBJ1-1, with 10 bases matching TRBD1. This TCR derives from a middle-aged woman with non-small cell lung cancer. The CDR3 reads as follows: CASSLKGDRGWFSTEAFF. Read as DNA, the sequence is TGTGCCAGCAGCTTAAAGGGGGACAGGGGTTGGTTCTCCACTGAAGCTTTCTTT.